These T cell receptor beta chains were read from a single sample in a study of blood T cell repertoires in COVID-19. Generated by immunoSEQ multiplex PCR, the TCRdb table keeps only in-frame clones and is missing some. Among roughly 250,000 clones listed, approximately 79% were seen once. The sample comprised peripheral blood. These receptors came from an elderly woman with active or convalescent COVID-19. The CDR3 runs from the conserved cysteine through the conserved F or W. The D gene is left open where the match is weak. Only part of the rows carry a size: once, few, many, or a class if the clone is expanded.

TRBJ2-7,-,TRBV7-2,-,CASSPRTGSYEQYF,TGTGCCAGCAGCCCGAGGACTGGTTCCTACGAGCAGTACTTC
TRBJ1-2,once,TRBV19,-,CASSITAGDGYTF,TGTGCCAGTAGTATCACGGCAGGGGATGGCTACACCTTC
TRBJ2-7,-,TRBV6-5,TRBD1,CASITSGTGLGEQYF,TGTGCCAGCATAACGTCCGGGACAGGGTTGGGTGAGCAGTACTTC
TRBJ2-1,-,TRBV18,-,CASSPGGTYNEQFF,TGTGCCAGCTCACCGGGCGGGACCTACAATGAGCAGTTCTTC
TRBJ2-4,-,TRBV6-5,-,CASSYSRDNRNIQYF,TGTGCCAGCAGTTATTCCCGGGACAACCGAAACATTCAGTACTTC
TRBJ1-6,-,TRBV7-8,-,CASSPALGGSPLHF,TGTGCCAGCAGCCCCGCGCTGGGGGGGTCACCCCTCCACTTT
TRBJ1-1,-,TRBV7-9,-,CASSQEGTEAFF,TGTGCCAGCAGCCAGGAGGGAACTGAAGCTTTCTTT
TRBJ1-5,-,TRBV5-1,-,CASSLSTGNQPQHF,TGCGCCAGCAGCTTGAGCACGGGCAATCAGCCCCAGCATTTT
TRBJ2-3,-,TRBV2,TRBD2,CASIGGRGASTDTQYF,TGTGCCAGCATAGGGGGGCGGGGGGCTAGCACAGATACGCAGTATTTT
TRBJ1-2,few,TRBV11-2,TRBD1,CASSLVGTGVGGYTF,TGTGCCAGCAGCTTAGTAGGGACAGGGGTCGGCGGCTACACCTTC
TRBJ1-2,-,TRBV7-2,TRBD1,CASSLARGTGYGYTF,TGTGCCAGCAGCTTAGCAAGGGGGACAGGCTATGGCTACACCTTC
TRBJ1-1,-,TRBV5-1,-,CASSFSSVNTEAFF,TGCGCCAGCAGCTTCTCCTCCGTGAACACTGAAGCTTTCTTT
TRBJ1-2,-,TRBV4-1,-,CASSSGRGLGGYTF,TGCGCCAGCAGCTCCGGACGGGGATTGGGCGGCTACACCTTC
TRBJ1-2,-,TRBV7-2,TRBD1,CASSLIGTGVSGYTF,TGTGCCAGCAGCTTAATTGGGACAGGGGTATCTGGCTACACCTTC